This entry lists 15 T cell receptor beta chains sequenced from one sample in a study of T cell changes during pregnancy in multiple sclerosis (dated by TCRdb to about 2019). The library was made by the immunoSEQ multiplex PCR assay. This is the immuneACCESS table as TCRdb keeps it, with only in-frame sequences that have V and J called. A part of the clones is gone; compared with another copy, unresolved V genes explain less than half, and the rest is unexplained. Counted in this sample were 90,000 to 120,000 clones; approximately 91% of them appeared once. The top ten hold around 3.2% of the sample. This specimen was peripheral blood, taken after pregnancy. These receptors all stem from a female donor with multiple sclerosis, enrolled in a pregnancy study.

The chain carries TRBV7-9 and TRBJ2-1; 7 bases match TRBD2. Germline V gives CDR1 SEHNR, CDR2 FQNEAQ (reference sequence). This CDR3 region has 17 residues. V trimming: 5 bases; J trimming: 0 bases; junction bases outside the gene matches: 10. In DNA, the CDR3 is TGTGCCAGCAGCCCCCGGGGAGGGCCTAGCTCCTACAATGAGCAGTTCTTC. Its translation: CASSPRGGPSSYNEQFF.

The chain is built from TRBV19 and TRBJ2-7, with a possible D match to TRBD1 (6 bases). CDR3 length: 14 amino acids. V lost 1 base, J lost 6 bases, and 13 bases lay in between. Germline lookup yields CDR1 LNHDA and CDR2 SQIVND (reference sequence). Here the CDR3 reads CASSIVSGDGEQYF. The CDR3 DNA is TGTGCCAGTAGTATAGTATCAGGGGATGGCGAGCAGTACTTC.

J is TRBJ1-1 and V is TRBV5-4, with TRBD1 as a possible D gene (6 bases). V lost 5 bases and J 0 bases, leaving 17 bases between the germline ends. CDR1 is SGHNT and CDR2 is YYREEE in the germline V gene (reference sequence). The CDR3 spans 16 residues. CDR3 nucleotide sequence: TGTGCCAGCAGACAAAAACGGGGGGCTTTGAACACTGAAGCTTTCTTT. Translation gives CASRQKRGALNTEAFF.

The chain carries TRBV7-2 and TRBJ2-7; 8 bases line up with TRBD1. CDR1 is SGHTA and CDR2 is FQGNSA in the germline V gene. After removal of 3 bases from V and 7 bases from J, the junction contained 8 bases not matched to a gene. This CDR3 has 14 residues. The CDR3 region has the DNA TGTGCCAGCAGCTTCGACAGGGGTCCGGGAGAGCAGTACTTC. It is translated as CASSFDRGPGEQYF. The variable domain in full, with the rest retrieved from reference TRBV7-2 and TRBJ2-7, is GAGVSQSPSNKVTEKGKDVELRCDPISGHTALYWYRQSLGQGLEFLIYFQGNSAPDKSGLPSDRFSAERTGGSVSTLTIQRTQQEDSAVYLCASSFDRGPGEQYFGPGTRLTVT.

V and J are TRBV2 and TRBJ2-5; D is unresolved. Between the trimmed V and J ends, which lost 6 bases and 2 bases, there was a span of 19 bases. Germline V gene lookup returns CDR1 SNHLY and CDR2 FYNNEI. The CDR3 has 16 amino acids. CDR3 in DNA: TGTGCCAGCAGATTGTGGAAGACAAGAAATCAAGAGACCCAGTACTTC. It is translated as CASRLWKTRNQETQYF.

The chain couples TRBV27 to TRBJ2-5, with 10 bases identical to TRBD1. The CDR3 runs to 19 residues. Germline V gene data show CDR1 as MNHEY and CDR2 as SMNVEV (reference sequence). V shed 6 bases and J 5 bases; nucleotides not matched to a gene: 21. CDR3 amino acids: CASSSTRLGQGKELETQYF. Written as DNA, the CDR3 is TGTGCCAGCAGCTCCACTCGATTGGGACAGGGGAAGGAGTTGGAGACCCAGTACTTC.

This chain connects TRBV13 to TRBJ1-4, with D possibly TRBD1 on 5 matching bases. Germline-derived CDR1 and CDR2 are PRHDT and FYEKMQ (reference sequence). The CDR3 has 15 amino acids. Trimming cost V 2 bases and J 7 bases, with 14 bases left between them. The CDR3 coding sequence is TGTGCCAGCAGCTTACTTAGGGCGGGACGTGAAAAACTGTTTTTT. As protein: CASSLLRAGREKLFF.

V and J are TRBV15 and TRBJ2-5, with 8 bases matching TRBD2. The CDR3 runs to 16 residues. In germline, CDR1 is LNHNV, CDR2 YYDKDF (reference sequence). V trimming: 6 bases; J trimming: 4 bases; junction bases outside the gene matches: 13. CDR3 residues: CATSRGGSGVIETQYF. The CDR3 bases are TGTGCCACCAGTCGCGGCGGTAGCGGGGTGATAGAGACCCAGTACTTC.

The chain employs TRBV5-1 and TRBJ2-4; 11 bases are a match to TRBD1. J gave up 1 base and V 4 bases, and 10 bases lay outside the gene matches. The CDR3 runs 18 residues. CDR1 and CDR2 (germline): SGHRS, YFSETQ. CDR3 region: CASSPGQGATRAKNIQYF. DNA of the CDR3: TGCGCCAGCAGCCCCGGACAGGGGGCAACGCGGGCCAAAAACATTCAGTACTTC. Full variable domain (missing parts from reference TRBV5-1 and TRBJ2-4): KAGVTQTPRYLIKTRGQQVTLSCSPISGHRSVSWYQQTPGQGLQFLFEYFSETQRNKGNFPGRFSGRQFSNSRSEMNVSTLELGDSALYLCASSPGQGATRAKNIQYFGAGTRLSVL.

The V gene is TRBV27, the J gene TRBJ1-5; 8 bases agree with TRBD1. The CDR3 length is 14 residues. The V segment lost 5 bases and the J segment 9 bases; nucleotides outside the gene matches: 9. The germline V gene encodes CDR1 MNHEY and CDR2 SMNVEV (reference sequence). As DNA, the CDR3 is TGTGCCAGCAGTCACGGGACAGGCCGGCGGCCCCAGCATTTT. Amino acids: CASSHGTGRRPQHF.

CDR3 in amino acids: CATSRPDRRDEQYF. The CDR3 DNA follows: TGTGCCACCAGCAGACCGGACAGGAGGGACGAGCAGTACTTC. This chain connects TRBV15 to TRBJ2-7; possible D gene TRBD1, 7 bases. The CDR3 totals 14 residues. Germline V lookup: CDR1 LNHNV, CDR2 YYDKDF (reference sequence). V gave up 2 bases and J gave up 5 bases, with 13 bases separating them.

The rearrangement uses TRBV14 and TRBJ2-1; D uncertain. Trimming pared 1 base from V and 4 bases from J, leaving 8 bases between. CDR1 is SGHDN and CDR2 is FVKESK in the germline V gene. This CDR3 spans 14 amino acids. The CDR3 loop reads CASSQVSAYNEQFF. CDR3 sequence (DNA): TGTGCCAGCAGCCAAGTATCTGCGTACAATGAGCAGTTCTTC.

V gene TRBV27 combines with J gene TRBJ2-7; 12 bases are a match to TRBD1. The CDR3 totals 15 residues. V lost 5 bases, J lost 7 bases, and 9 bases stayed unmatched. Germline V CDR1 and CDR2: MNHEY, SMNVEV (reference sequence). The CDR3 spells CASSLRDRGRLEQYF. CDR3 coding DNA: TGTGCCAGCAGTCTGAGGGACAGGGGGCGTTTAGAGCAGTACTTC.

This rearrangement joins TRBV19 to TRBJ2-7, with D tentatively TRBD2 (6 bases). CDR1 is LNHDA and CDR2 is SQIVND in the germline V gene (reference sequence). V lost 4 bases to trimming and J lost 0 bases, with 7 bases between them. CDR3 length equals 13 residues. The CDR3, as DNA: TGTGCCAGTAGTAAGGAGGGCTCCTACGAGCAGTACTTC. Protein sequence: CASSKEGSYEQYF.

This CDR3 reads CASSLLQDTEAFF. In nucleotides, the CDR3 is TGTGCCAGCAGCTTACTTCAGGACACTGAAGCTTTCTTT. V usage is TRBV7-9 and J usage is TRBJ1-1, with D unclear. The germline CDR1 and CDR2 sequences are SEHNR and FQNEAQ (reference sequence). The CDR3 is 13 amino acids. Trimming removed 2 bases from V and 3 bases from J, with 7 bases in between.